The subject of this entry is one TCR beta chain. These data are taken from a study of identical twins. This CDR3 has 16 amino acids. The V and J ends lost 4 bases and 3 bases, in that order; junction bases with no gene match: 10. TCRdb redid the calling of the 5' RACE reads with MiXCR, one entry per CDR3 protein. The data show a few hundred thousand distinct CDR3 sequences, roughly 8.6% seen once. This same sample was also taken into another study, of yellow fever vaccine responses in identical twins.

The TCR comes from a woman aged 18-29 years in good health. This chain connects TRBV12-3 or TRBV12-4 to TRBJ2-5; 8 positions agree with TRBD1. Material: CD8+ T cells sorted from blood. CDR3 sequence (DNA): TGTGCCAGCAGTTCGTGGTCAGGGGGCGAAGAAGAGACCCAGTACTTC. This gives the protein CASSSWSGGEEETQYF.